The 11 T cell receptor beta chains given below trace back to one sample, sequenced in a study of blood T cell repertoires in COVID-19. Generated by immunoSEQ multiplex PCR, the TCRdb table keeps only in-frame clones and is missing some. The sample has about 200,000 clones; around 83% are singletons. Sequencing input: peripheral blood. The receptors stem from a woman in her 50s with COVID-19, enrolled during active disease.

This clone has only one observation. This specimen includes other DNA sequences encoding the same CDR3. The chain is built from TRBV28 and TRBJ2-2; TRBD1 agrees at 9 bases. This CDR3 region has 13 residues. The germline gives CDR1 MDHEN, CDR2 SYDVKM. V shed 8 bases, J shed 3 bases, and the junction held 1 base outside the gene matches. Here the CDR3 reads CASRQGDTGELFF. The DNA for the CDR3 is TGTGCCAGCCGACAGGGGGACACCGGGGAGCTGTTTTTT.

This clone was picked up one time. The chain recombines TRBV11-2 with TRBJ2-7; the D gene is possibly TRBD1 (5 bases). There are 14 residues in the CDR3. In germline, CDR1 is SGHAT, CDR2 FQNNGV. Trimming stripped 0 bases from V and 0 bases from J, with 6 bases between. CDR3 sequence (DNA): TGTGCCAGCAGCTTAGACAGGGACTCCTACGAGCAGTACGTC. Residues: CASSLDRDSYEQYV.

The V call is TRBV12-3 or TRBV12-4, the J call TRBJ1-2; TRBD1 agrees at 7 bases. The CDR3 has 11 amino acids. The V gene end was trimmed by 10 bases and the J gene end by 7 bases; junction bases not matched to a gene: 6. The chain's CDR3 is CATASGGGYTF. In nucleotides, the CDR3 is TGTGCCACCGCTTCAGGGGGTGGCTACACCTTC.

The rearrangement joins TRBV6-6 to TRBJ1-5, with D unclear. Trimming removed 4 bases from V and 6 bases from J, with 7 bases in between. The CDR3 has 12 amino acids. CDR1 and CDR2 from the germline V gene are MNHNY and SVGAGI (reference sequence). CDR3 DNA sequence: TGTGCCAGCAGTTTGGGGAGTCAGCCCCAGCATTTT. Residues: CASSLGSQPQHF.

This clone is classed as large. The chain carries TRBV28 and TRBJ1-5, with D unresolved. This CDR3 spans 14 amino acids. The germline gives CDR1 MDHEN, CDR2 SYDVKM. V lost 4 bases and J 6 bases, leaving 13 bases between the germline ends. The CDR3 is CASSSQNWAQPQHF. In DNA form, the CDR3 reads TGTGCCAGCAGTTCCCAGAATTGGGCTCAGCCCCAGCATTTT.

The chain carries TRBV28 and TRBJ2-5; tentatively, D is TRBD1 (6 bases). Germline CDR1 is MDHEN and CDR2 is SYDVKM. Between the trimmed V and J ends, which lost 3 bases and 1 base, there was a span of 9 bases. CDR3 size: 14 residues. The CDR3 nucleotides are TGTGCCAGCAGTTTTGACAGGCCCCAAGAGACCCAGTACTTC. Protein product: CASSFDRPQETQYF.

The count of this clone is one. The chain couples TRBV7-2 to TRBJ1-6; D gene ambiguous. V was cut by 0 bases and J by 9 bases, with 6 bases left in between. There are 13 residues in the CDR3. Germline CDR1 is SGHTA and CDR2 is FQGNSA. The CDR3 reads CASSLALSSPLHF. In DNA, the CDR3 is TGTGCCAGCAGCTTAGCTTTGAGTTCACCCCTCCACTTT.

This chain joins TRBV6-4 and TRBJ1-1, with 7 bases lining up with TRBD1. Germline CDR1 reads MRHNA; CDR2 reads SNTAGT. V lost 3 bases, J lost 4 bases, and 5 bases stayed unmatched. The CDR3 has 14 residues. Here the CDR3 reads CASSERTGSTEAFF. Written as DNA, the CDR3 is TGTGCCAGCAGTGAAAGGACAGGATCCACTGAAGCTTTCTTT.

This clone was found many times. V is TRBV2 and J is TRBJ1-5; maybe TRBD1 (6 bases). In germline, CDR1 is SNHLY, CDR2 FYNNEI. The length of the CDR3 is 15 residues. V was pared by 6 bases and J by 0 bases, with 12 bases between. DNA of the CDR3: TGTGCCAGCAGGAGGGGGGGGCGTAGCAATCAGCCCCAGCATTTT. It yields the protein CASRRGGRSNQPQHF.

This clone is labeled medium-sized (0.01 to 0.1%). The chain carries TRBV11-2 and TRBJ2-1; 7 nucleotides agree with TRBD2. V shed 1 base and J 0 bases; nucleotides not matched to a gene: 9. The CDR3 is 18 amino acids. From germline, CDR1 is SGHAT and CDR2 FQNNGV. CDR3 sequence (DNA): TGTGCCAGCAGCTTAGGCTATAAGACTAGCAGCTCCTACAATGAGCAGTTCTTC. Its translation is CASSLGYKTSSSYNEQFF.

The chain has TRBV9 and TRBJ2-5; the D gene is possibly TRBD1 (5 bases). CDR1 SGDLS and CDR2 YYNGEE come from the germline V gene. The CDR3 loop spans 16 amino acids. V was clipped by 3 bases and J by 2 bases, with 17 bases between them. The chain's CDR3 is CASSAWTRVIQETQYF. CDR3 DNA sequence: TGTGCCAGCAGCGCCTGGACCAGGGTTATTCAAGAGACCCAGTACTTC.